The rows below give T cell receptor beta chains drawn from one sample of a study of blood T cells in healthy people across ages. TCRdb itself ran the 5' RACE reads through MiXCR, one entry per CDR3 protein. The table records about 1.4 million distinct CDR3 sequences, roughly 64% of them present only once. The sequenced sample consisted of blood. The receptors were sampled from a man between 18 and 35 years old in good health. Both conserved end residues are part of each CDR3. D genes are given only for firm matches. Some rows have no size entry. The others give once, few or many, or a class for an expanded clone.

TRBV27,-,TRBD1,TRBJ1-5,TGTGCCAGCAGGGACCGGGACAGTCAGTTTGAGCCCCAGCATTTT,CASRDRDSQFEPQHF
TRBV4-3,-,TRBD1,TRBJ2-7,TGCGCCAGCAGCCAAGATCAGGGGGCGCGCCACGAGCAGTACTTC,CASSQDQGARHEQYF
TRBV10-2,few,-,TRBJ1-2,TGCGCCAGCAGTCAGCAGATAGACTATGGCTACACCTTC,CASSQQIDYGYTF
TRBV20-1,few,TRBD1,TRBJ1-5,TGCAGTGCTCCCCGGGACAGGGCCAATCAGCCCCAGCATTTT,CSAPRDRANQPQHF
TRBV5-1,-,-,TRBJ2-7,TGCGCCAGCAGTCCAGACAGAAATCACGAGCAGTACTTC,CASSPDRNHEQYF
TRBV20-1,-,-,TRBJ1-1,TGCAGTGCTAGAGTCCAGGCCCGAGGCAACACTGAAGCTTTCTTT,CSARVQARGNTEAFF
TRBV4-1,-,-,TRBJ2-7,TGCGCCAGCAGCCAAGAGGGGCCTGGGTCAGGGGAGCAGTACTTC,CASSQEGPGSGEQYF
TRBV15,few,-,TRBJ2-7,TGTGCCACCAGCAGAGATCTTAGTGGTACCTACGAGCAGTACTTC,CATSRDLSGTYEQYF
TRBV28,-,TRBD2,TRBJ2-7,TGTGCCAGCAGTTCCCCCCAGCGGGGGACTTCTTACGAGCAGTACTTC,CASSSPQRGTSYEQYF
TRBV27,-,-,TRBJ1-4,TGTGCCAGCAGGGCCGAGACTTGGAATGAAAAACTGTTTTTT,CASRAETWNEKLFF
TRBV7-9,-,-,TRBJ2-7,TGTGCCAGCAGCACCCCAACTTTTTCCCAGTACTTC,CASSTPTFSQYF
TRBV20-1,-,-,TRBJ1-1,TGCAGTGCTAGGAGAGCCGGGGCCTTGAACACTGAAGCTTTCTTT,CSARRAGALNTEAFF
TRBV4-2,few,TRBD1,TRBJ2-7,TGTGCCAGCAGCCAAGGGGACAGGGGTGGGTACGAGCAGTACTTC,CASSQGDRGGYEQYF
TRBV11-2,-,-,TRBJ2-5,TGTGCCAGCAGCTCCTATGGCGGATCCCGAGAGACCCAGTACTTC,CASSSYGGSRETQYF
TRBV27,-,-,TRBJ1-2,TGTGCCAGCAGTCCCAGGATTACCCCTAACTATGGCTACACCTTC,CASSPRITPNYGYTF
TRBV12-5,-,-,TRBJ1-2,TGTGCTAGTGGTCTAGGGGGAATCTATGGCTACACCTTC,CASGLGGIYGYTF
TRBV5-1,-,-,TRBJ2-1,TGCGCCAGCAGCTCCCGGGACTGGAAGGGGGACAATGAGCAGTTCTTC,CASSSRDWKGDNEQFF
TRBV7-9,-,-,TRBJ2-3,TGTGCCAGCAGCTTAGAGGCGGGGACGACCACAGATACGCAGTATTTT,CASSLEAGTTTDTQYF
TRBV5-5,few,-,TRBJ1-6,TGTGCCAGCAGCCCCCCGACAGGCAATAATTCACCCCTCCACTTT,CASSPPTGNNSPLHF
TRBV7-9,-,-,TRBJ1-1,TGTGCCAGCAGCGCGACCAGAGGGGGGATGAACACTGAAGCTTTCTTT,CASSATRGGMNTEAFF
TRBV12-3/TRBV12-4,-,-,TRBJ1-5,TGTGCCAGCAGCCCCACGGGTCAGGGGTACAATCAGCCCCAGCATTTT,CASSPTGQGYNQPQHF
TRBV20-1,-,TRBD2,TRBJ2-7,TGCAGTGCCGCTAGCGGGAGGGTGTCCTACGAGCAGTACTTC,CSAASGRVSYEQYF
TRBV29-1,few,TRBD1,TRBJ2-7,TGCAGCGTTGAAGATCGGGACAGGGGGCTCTACGAGCAGTACTTC,CSVEDRDRGLYEQYF
TRBV6-5,-,TRBD2,TRBJ2-1,TGTGCCAGCAGCGAAACCGGGACTACCAGCGAGCAGTTCTTC,CASSETGTTSEQFF
TRBV12-3/TRBV12-4,-,-,TRBJ2-1,TGTGCCAGCAGAGTAGCGAACTACAATGAGCAGTTCTTC,CASRVANYNEQFF
TRBV11-3,-,TRBD2,TRBJ2-2,TGTGCCAGCAGCTCAATCGACTCGAGCGGGGCAACCGGGGAGCTGTTTTTT,CASSSIDSSGATGELFF
TRBV9,few,TRBD1,TRBJ2-7,TGTGCCAGCAGCGAGGGACAGAATCGCTACGAGCAGTACTTC,CASSEGQNRYEQYF
TRBV4-3,-,-,TRBJ2-7,TGCGCCAGCAGCCAAGATCAGTCGTTATACGAGCAGTACTTC,CASSQDQSLYEQYF
TRBV29-1,few,-,TRBJ2-7,TGCAGCGTCCGGACATCTTTAAGCTCCTACGAGCAGTACTTC,CSVRTSLSSYEQYF